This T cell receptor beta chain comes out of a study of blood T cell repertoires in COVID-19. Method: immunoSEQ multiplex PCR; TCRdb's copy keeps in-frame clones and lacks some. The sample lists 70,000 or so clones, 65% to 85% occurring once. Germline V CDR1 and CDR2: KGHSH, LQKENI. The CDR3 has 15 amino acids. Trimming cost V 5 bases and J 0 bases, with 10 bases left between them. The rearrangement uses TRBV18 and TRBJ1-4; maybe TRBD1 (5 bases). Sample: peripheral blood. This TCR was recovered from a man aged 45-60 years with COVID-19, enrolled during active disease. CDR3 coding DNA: TGTGCCAGCTCAATTCAGGGTACAACTAATGAAAAACTGTTTTTT. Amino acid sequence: CASSIQGTTNEKLFF. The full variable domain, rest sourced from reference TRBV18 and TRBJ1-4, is NAGVMQNPRHLVRRRGQEARLRCSPMKGHSHVYWYRQLPEEGLKFMVYLQKENIIDESGMPKERFSAEFPKEGPSILRIQQVVRGDSAAYFCASSIQGTTNEKLFFGSGTQLSVL.